This T cell receptor (beta chain) was recovered during a study of T cell responses to AZD1222 COVID-19 vaccine. The method was immunoSEQ multiplex PCR; TCRdb's version includes in-frame clones alone and lacks a portion of them. The data contain 170,000 or so clones, about nine tenths of them singletons. Trimming took off 3 bases at V and 0 bases at J, with 12 bases between the two ends. The CDR3 sequence is 16 residues long. Per the germline V gene, CDR1 is LNHDA and CDR2 is SQIVND (reference sequence). The origin of this receptor is an adult in good health. The gene calls are TRBV19 and TRBJ1-3; a weak D match, TRBD1 (6 bases). The starting material was peripheral blood, obtained on day 0 of AZD1222 vaccination. The CDR3 is CASSISGGHSGNTIYF. The CDR3 region has the DNA TGTGCCAGTAGTATTTCGGGGGGACACTCTGGAAACACCATATATTTT.